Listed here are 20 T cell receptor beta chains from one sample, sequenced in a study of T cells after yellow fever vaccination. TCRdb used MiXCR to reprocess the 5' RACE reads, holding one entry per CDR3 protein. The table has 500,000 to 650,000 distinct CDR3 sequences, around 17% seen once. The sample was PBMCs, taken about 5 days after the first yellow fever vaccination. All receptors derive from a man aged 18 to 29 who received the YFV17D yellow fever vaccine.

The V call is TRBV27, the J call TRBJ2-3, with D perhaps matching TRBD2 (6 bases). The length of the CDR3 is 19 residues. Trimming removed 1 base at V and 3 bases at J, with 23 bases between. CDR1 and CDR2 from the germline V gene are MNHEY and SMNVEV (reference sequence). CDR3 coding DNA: TGTGCCAGCAGTTTATTGGGGTGGGGCGGGGTAAAGATTACAGATACGCAGTATTTT. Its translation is CASSLLGWGGVKITDTQYF.

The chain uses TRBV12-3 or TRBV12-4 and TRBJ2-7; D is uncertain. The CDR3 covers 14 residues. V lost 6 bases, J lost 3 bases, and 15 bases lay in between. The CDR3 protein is CASSPGRKNYEQYV. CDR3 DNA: TGTGCCAGCAGCCCAGGACGGAAGAACTACGAGCAGTACGTC.

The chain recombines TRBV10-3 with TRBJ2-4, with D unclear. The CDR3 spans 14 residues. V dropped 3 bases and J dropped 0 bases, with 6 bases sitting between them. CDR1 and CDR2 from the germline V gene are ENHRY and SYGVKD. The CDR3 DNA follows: TGTGCCATCAGTGACCTACTAGCCAAAAACATTCAGTACTTC. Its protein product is CAISDLLAKNIQYF.

The CDR3 nucleotides read TGCAGTGCTGTCCTTACTAGCGGGGGATCCCAGGGGGCCCAGTACTTC. It specifies CSAVLTSGGSQGAQYF. The V and J genes are TRBV20-1 and TRBJ2-5; 11 bases align to TRBD2. This CDR3 spans 16 amino acids. Per the germline V gene, CDR1 is DFQATT and CDR2 is SNEGSKA (reference sequence). V lost 5 bases and J lost 9; bases outside the gene matches: 17.

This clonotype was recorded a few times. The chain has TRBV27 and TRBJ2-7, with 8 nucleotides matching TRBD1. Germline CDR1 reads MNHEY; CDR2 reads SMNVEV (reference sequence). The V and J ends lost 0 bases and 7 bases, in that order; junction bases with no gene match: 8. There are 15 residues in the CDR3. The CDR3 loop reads CASSLSKGQGGEQYV. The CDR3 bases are TGTGCCAGCAGTTTATCAAAAGGACAGGGAGGTGAGCAGTACGTC.

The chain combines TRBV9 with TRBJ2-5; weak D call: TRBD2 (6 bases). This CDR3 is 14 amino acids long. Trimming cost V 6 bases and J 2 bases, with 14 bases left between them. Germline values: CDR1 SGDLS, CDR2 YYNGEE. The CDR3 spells CASNPGGLQETQYF. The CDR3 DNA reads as TGTGCCAGCAACCCCGGGGGTCTTCAAGAGACCCAGTACTTC.

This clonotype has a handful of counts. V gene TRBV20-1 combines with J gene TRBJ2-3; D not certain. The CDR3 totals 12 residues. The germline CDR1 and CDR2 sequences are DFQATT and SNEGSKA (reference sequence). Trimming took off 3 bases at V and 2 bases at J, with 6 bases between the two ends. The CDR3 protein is CSASQHTDTQYF. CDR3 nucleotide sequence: TGCAGTGCTAGCCAGCACACAGATACGCAGTATTTT.

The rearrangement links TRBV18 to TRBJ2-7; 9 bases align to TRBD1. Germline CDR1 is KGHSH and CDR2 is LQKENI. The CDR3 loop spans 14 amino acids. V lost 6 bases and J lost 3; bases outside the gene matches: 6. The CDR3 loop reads CASSLRQGDYEQYF. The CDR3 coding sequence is TGTGCCAGCTCCCTGAGACAGGGGGACTACGAGCAGTACTTC.

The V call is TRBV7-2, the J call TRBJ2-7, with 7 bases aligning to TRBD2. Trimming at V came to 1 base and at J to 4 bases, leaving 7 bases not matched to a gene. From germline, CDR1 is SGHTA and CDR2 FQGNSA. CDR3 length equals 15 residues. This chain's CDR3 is CASSLVRSGGYEQYF. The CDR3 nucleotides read TGTGCCAGCAGCTTAGTCCGTTCGGGGGGTTACGAGCAGTACTTC.

The CDR3 DNA is TGTGCCAGCTATCACCCCTCGCCAGGGAAAAAGAGCACAGATACGCAGTATTTT. Protein sequence: CASYHPSPGKKSTDTQYF. The chain is built from TRBV18 and TRBJ2-3; TRBD1 might be the D (5 bases). Germline V gives CDR1 KGHSH, CDR2 LQKENI. V was shortened by 7 bases and J by 0 bases, with 23 bases between the two germline ends. This CDR3 is built from 18 residues.

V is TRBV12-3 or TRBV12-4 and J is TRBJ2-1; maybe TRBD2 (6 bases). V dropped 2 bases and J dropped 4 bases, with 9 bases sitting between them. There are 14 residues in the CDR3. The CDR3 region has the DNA TGTGCCAGCAGTTTACGGGACTTGTACAATGAGCAGTTCTTC. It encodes CASSLRDLYNEQFF.

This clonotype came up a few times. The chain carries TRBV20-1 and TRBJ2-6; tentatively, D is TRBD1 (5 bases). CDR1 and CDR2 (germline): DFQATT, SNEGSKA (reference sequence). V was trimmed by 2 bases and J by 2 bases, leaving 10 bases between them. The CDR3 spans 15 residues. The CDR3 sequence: CSARSGRAGANVLTF. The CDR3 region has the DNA TGCAGTGCTAGATCGGGCAGGGCTGGGGCCAACGTCCTGACTTTC.

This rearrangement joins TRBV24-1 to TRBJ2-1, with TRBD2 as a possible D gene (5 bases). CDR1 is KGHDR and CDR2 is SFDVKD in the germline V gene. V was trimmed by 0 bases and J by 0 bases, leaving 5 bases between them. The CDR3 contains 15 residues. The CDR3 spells CATSDLGSSYNEQFF. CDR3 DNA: TGTGCCACCAGTGATTTGGGGAGCTCCTACAATGAGCAGTTCTTC.

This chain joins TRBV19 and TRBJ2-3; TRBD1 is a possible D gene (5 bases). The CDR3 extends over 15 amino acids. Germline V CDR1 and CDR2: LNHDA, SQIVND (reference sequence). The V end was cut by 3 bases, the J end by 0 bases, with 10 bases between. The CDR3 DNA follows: TGTGCCAGTAGTATTACAGGATATAGCACAGATACGCAGTATTTT. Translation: CASSITGYSTDTQYF.

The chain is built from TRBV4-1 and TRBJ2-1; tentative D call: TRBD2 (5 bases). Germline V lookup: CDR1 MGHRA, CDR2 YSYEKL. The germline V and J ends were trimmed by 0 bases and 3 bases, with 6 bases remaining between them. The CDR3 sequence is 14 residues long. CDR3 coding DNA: TGCGCCAGCAGCCAAGATCGGGACTACAATGAGCAGTTCTTC. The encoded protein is CASSQDRDYNEQFF.

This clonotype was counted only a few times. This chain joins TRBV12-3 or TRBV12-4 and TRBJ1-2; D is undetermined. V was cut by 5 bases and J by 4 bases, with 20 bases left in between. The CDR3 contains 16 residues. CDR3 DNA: TGTGCCAGCAGTCCGGCTGGGGAGTTGGTCGTCTATGGCTACACCTTC. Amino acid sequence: CASSPAGELVVYGYTF.

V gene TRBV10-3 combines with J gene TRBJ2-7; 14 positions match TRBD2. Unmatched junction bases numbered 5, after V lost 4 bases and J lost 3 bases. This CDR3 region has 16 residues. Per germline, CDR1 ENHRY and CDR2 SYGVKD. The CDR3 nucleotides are TGTGCCATCAGTGGACTAGCGGGGGGGAATTTCTACGAGCAGTACGTC. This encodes CAISGLAGGNFYEQYV.

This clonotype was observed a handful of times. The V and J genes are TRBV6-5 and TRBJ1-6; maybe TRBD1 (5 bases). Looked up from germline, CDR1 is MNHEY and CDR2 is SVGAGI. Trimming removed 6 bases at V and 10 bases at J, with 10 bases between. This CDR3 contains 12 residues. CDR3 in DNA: TGTGCCAGCAGATTGGGGGACTCACCCCTCCACTTT. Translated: CASRLGDSPLHF.

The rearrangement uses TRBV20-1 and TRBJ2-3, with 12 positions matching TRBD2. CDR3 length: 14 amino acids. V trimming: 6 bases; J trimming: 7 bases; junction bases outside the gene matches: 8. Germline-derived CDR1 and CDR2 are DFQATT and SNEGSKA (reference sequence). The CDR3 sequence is CSATTSGGSYTQYF. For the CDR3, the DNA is TGCAGTGCGACAACTAGCGGGGGGTCCTATACGCAGTATTTT.

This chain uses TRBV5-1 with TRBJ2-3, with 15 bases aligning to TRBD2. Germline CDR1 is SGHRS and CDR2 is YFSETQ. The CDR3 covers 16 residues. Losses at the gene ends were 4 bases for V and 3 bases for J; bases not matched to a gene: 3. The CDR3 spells CASSGTSGGLTDTQYF. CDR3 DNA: TGCGCCAGCAGCGGGACTAGCGGGGGGCTAACAGATACGCAGTATTTT.